Detailed here is one T cell receptor beta chain. No antigen is known for it. The data derive from a study of blood T cells in healthy people across ages. Study conclusions and caveats: Unsorted PBMC material precluded a definitive naive versus antigen-experienced comparison.

The CDR3 consists of 18 residues. V gave up 1 base and J gave up 8 bases, with 24 bases separating them. CDR1 is SEHNR and CDR2 is FQNEAQ in the germline V gene (reference sequence). With a J-beta primer mix and a sample-barcoded 5' primer, a second PCR ran 7 to 11 cycles. Each CDR3 protein is one row after TCRdb ran MiXCR on the 5' RACE reads. The data contain 920,000 or so distinct CDR3 sequences, less than 50% of them seen just once; the ten biggest clones take up around 18%. Total RNA, at least 5.5 micrograms per sample, was extracted from PBMCs. The source of this sequence is a woman aged 55-69 years in good health. This chain links TRBV7-9 with TRBJ1-5; D remains ambiguous. The sample comprised blood. The chain's CDR3 is CASSLGVGLATGKEPQHF. Here the CDR3 DNA reads TGTGCCAGCAGCTTAGGGGTTGGGCTCGCCACCGGGAAAGAGCCCCAGCATTTT.